In its sample, the clone carrying this T cell receptor (beta chain) was seen a few times. The data were obtained in a study of blood T cell repertoires in COVID-19. Produced via immunoSEQ multiplex PCR; TCRdb's table is partial and in-frame only. The sample has approximately 13,000 clones, just over 70% seen once. The TCR sequence derives from a man in his fifties or sixties with COVID-19, enrolled during active disease. The sequencing sample was made of peripheral blood.

The CDR3 sequence: CASSYQRTGNYGYTF. In DNA form, the CDR3 reads TGTGCCAGCAGCTACCAGCGGACAGGGAACTATGGCTACACCTTC. This chain joins TRBV7-9 and TRBJ1-2; 8 bases fit TRBD1. This CDR3 region has 15 residues. Trimming at V came to 4 bases and at J to 2 bases, leaving 6 bases not matched to a gene. The V gene's germline CDR1 is SEHNR and CDR2 FQNEAQ (reference sequence).